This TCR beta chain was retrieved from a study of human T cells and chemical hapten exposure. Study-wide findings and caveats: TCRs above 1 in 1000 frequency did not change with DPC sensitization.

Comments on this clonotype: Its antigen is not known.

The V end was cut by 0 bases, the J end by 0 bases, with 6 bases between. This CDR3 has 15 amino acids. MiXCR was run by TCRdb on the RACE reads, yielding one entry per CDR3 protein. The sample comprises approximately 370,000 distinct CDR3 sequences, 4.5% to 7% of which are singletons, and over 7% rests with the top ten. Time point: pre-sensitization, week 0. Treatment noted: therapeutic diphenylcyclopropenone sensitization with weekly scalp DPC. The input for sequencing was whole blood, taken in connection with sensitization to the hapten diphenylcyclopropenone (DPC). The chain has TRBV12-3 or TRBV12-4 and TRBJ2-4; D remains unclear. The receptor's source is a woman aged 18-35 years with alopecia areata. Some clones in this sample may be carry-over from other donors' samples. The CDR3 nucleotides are TGTGCCAGCAGTTTAGCAACGCTAGCCAAAAACATTCAGTACTTC. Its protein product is CASSLATLAKNIQYF.